The 31 T cell receptor beta chains given below trace back to one sample, sequenced in a study of CD8 T cells in cerebrospinal fluid in Alzheimer's disease. TCRdb processed the 10x single-cell sequencing reads again and assigns one entry to each CDR3 protein, with no DNA. Its table lists around 1,200 distinct CDR3 sequences. Material for sequencing was cerebrospinal fluid. Source of these receptors: a human donor with Parkinson's disease.

This clonotype registers medium-sized (0.01 to 0.1%) by frequency. The gene calls are TRBV7-2 and TRBJ1-6. Germline V gene sequence: CDR1 SGHTA, CDR2 FQGNSA. The CDR3 totals 16 residues. This CDR3 reads CASSLEWGSYNSPLHF.

By frequency, this clonotype is large. This chain joins TRBV11-3 and TRBJ2-7. Germline CDR1 and CDR2: SGHNT and YENEEA. The CDR3 contains 13 residues. CDR3 amino acids: CASSARGSYEQYF.

This clonotype ranks as large (0.1 to 1%) in terms of frequency. This sequence joins TRBV7-9 and TRBJ2-1; checking the TCRdb D call of TRBD1 is not possible without DNA. Germline lookup yields CDR1 SEHNR and CDR2 FQNEAQ (reference sequence). There are 15 residues in the CDR3. The CDR3 reads CASSSLGTGVNEQFF.

Frequency places this clonotype as medium-sized. The chain combines TRBV20-1 with TRBJ2-3; there is no DNA to check the TCRdb D call of TRBD1. Germline-derived CDR1 and CDR2 are DFQATT and SNEGSKA (reference sequence). This CDR3 is built from 13 residues. The CDR3 here is CSAKGGGLDTQYF.

This clonotype ranks as medium-sized (0.01 to 0.1%) in terms of frequency. This chain uses TRBV7-9 with TRBJ1-3. This CDR3 region has 14 residues. Germline V CDR1 and CDR2: SEHNR, FQNEAQ (reference sequence). CDR3 residues: CASVLLSSGNTIYF.

This clonotype counts as medium-sized by frequency. V is TRBV6-2 or TRBV6-3 and J is TRBJ2-7; TCRdb indicates TRBD2, and absent DNA this call remains unverified. Germline V gives CDR1 MNHEY, CDR2 SVGEGT. The CDR3 spans 14 residues. The CDR3 sequence: CASTLPDPTYEQYF.

This sequence joins TRBV9 and TRBJ2-3; TCRdb proposes TRBD2, but this gene call is untestable without DNA. Germline-derived CDR1 and CDR2 are SGDLS and YYNGEE. This CDR3 region has 17 residues. The chain's CDR3 is CASSTSPAGGGGDTQYF.

This clonotype is called large (0.1 to 1%) based on its frequency. This sequence joins TRBV5-6 and TRBJ1-1. CDR1 and CDR2 (germline): SGHDT, YYEEEE. This CDR3 is built from 19 residues. CDR3 loop: CASSLDHLKGRQTATEAFF.

By frequency, this clonotype registers large. V usage is TRBV27 and J usage is TRBJ1-5. Germline V gives CDR1 MNHEY, CDR2 SMNVEV (reference sequence). This CDR3 is built from 16 residues. Here the CDR3 reads CASSLVARIGNQPQHF.

Judged by frequency, this clonotype is medium-sized (0.01 to 0.1%). This chain links TRBV6-5 with TRBJ2-1; TCRdb calls TRBD2, which cannot be checked without DNA. CDR3 length: 16 amino acids. CDR1 is MNHEY, CDR2 SVGAGI, per germline. The CDR3 loop is CASSYDSSGVYNEQFF.

This chain connects TRBV6-5 to TRBJ1-2; TCRdb names TRBD1, which stays unverified in the absence of DNA. The CDR3 extends over 16 amino acids. The V gene's germline CDR1 is MNHEY and CDR2 SVGAGI. The CDR3 reads CASSPLQGGRFYGYTF.

This clonotype shows up as large (0.1 to 1%) by frequency. The chain uses TRBV24-1 and TRBJ2-5. Germline CDR1 and CDR2: KGHDR and SFDVKD. The CDR3 has 13 residues. This CDR3 reads CATSDSRHETQYF.

Frequency places this clonotype as medium-sized. The chain combines TRBV29-1 with TRBJ2-5; TCRdb's D call of TRBD2 is untestable without DNA. The CDR3 consists of 15 residues. The V gene's germline CDR1 is SQVTM and CDR2 ANQGSEA. Here the CDR3 reads CSVSGTSGSLETQYF.

This clonotype is labeled medium-sized based on frequency. The chain is built from TRBV20-1 and TRBJ2-1; as DNA is missing, the TRBD1 call by TCRdb cannot be tested. The CDR3 totals 17 residues. In germline, CDR1 is DFQATT, CDR2 SNEGSKA (reference sequence). CDR3 loop: CSARQRTGGVSYNEQFF.

This rearrangement joins TRBV15 to TRBJ1-5. Germline V gene sequence: CDR1 LNHNV, CDR2 YYDKDF (reference sequence). CDR3 length equals 14 residues. CDR3 sequence reads: CATSRGGVNQPQHF.

This clonotype is classed as medium-sized by frequency. The rearrangement links TRBV4-1 to TRBJ1-5. CDR1 and CDR2 from the germline V gene are MGHRA and YSYEKL. The CDR3 totals 15 residues. Here the CDR3 reads CASSQQSVGNQPQHF.

This chain uses TRBV9 with TRBJ2-5; TCRdb reports TRBD2, a call that lacks DNA to check it against. Germline CDR1 reads SGDLS; CDR2 reads YYNGEE. The CDR3 totals 15 residues. CDR3 sequence reads: CASSVKVAHQETQYF.

According to its frequency, this clonotype is large. This rearrangement joins TRBV20-1 to TRBJ2-2. Germline CDR1 and CDR2: DFQATT and SNEGSKA (reference sequence). CDR3 length equals 13 residues. Here the CDR3 reads CSASSQSTGELFF.

The rearrangement links TRBV6-5 to TRBJ1-1; TCRdb's D call of TRBD1 is untestable without DNA. The V gene's germline CDR1 is MNHEY and CDR2 SVGAGI. The CDR3 length is 14 residues. The CDR3 reads CASNKDRGRTEAFF.

The chain joins TRBV18 to TRBJ1-5. Germline V gene lookup returns CDR1 KGHSH and CDR2 LQKENI. The CDR3 totals 15 residues. The CDR3 loop reads CASSPEGLGNQPQHF.

This clonotype is classed as medium-sized by frequency. The chain employs TRBV19 and TRBJ2-7. This CDR3 is 15 amino acids long. Germline-derived CDR1 and CDR2 are LNHDA and SQIVND (reference sequence). This CDR3 reads CATQASHSLAYEQYF.

According to its frequency, this clonotype is large. The chain recombines TRBV12-3 or TRBV12-4 with TRBJ2-7. The CDR3 is 12 residues long. This chain's CDR3 is CASSLVGWEQYF.

This clonotype registers medium-sized (0.01 to 0.1%) by frequency. J is TRBJ2-1 and V is TRBV9; TCRdb calls TRBD2, which cannot be checked without DNA. The germline V gene encodes CDR1 SGDLS and CDR2 YYNGEE. CDR3 length equals 16 residues. The chain's CDR3 is CASSTRTSKVRNEQFF. Filled out from reference TRBV9 and TRBJ2-1, the complete variable domain reads DSGVTQTPKHLITATGQRVTLRCSPRSGDLSVYWYQQSLDQGLQFLIQYYNGEERAKGNILERFSAQQFPDLHSELNLSSLELGDSALYFCASSTRTSKVRNEQFFGPGTRLTVL.

In terms of frequency, this clonotype is medium-sized (0.01 to 0.1%). This chain uses TRBV20-1 with TRBJ2-7; the TCRdb call, TRBD1, lacks DNA for checking. CDR1 is DFQATT, CDR2 SNEGSKA, per germline (reference sequence). The CDR3 is made up of 19 amino acids. The CDR3 reads CSGLPTGGLRVRSSYEQYF.

This clonotype shows up as medium-sized by frequency. This rearrangement joins TRBV5-1 to TRBJ1-4; the TCRdb call, TRBD1, lacks DNA for checking. CDR1 is SGHRS and CDR2 is YFSETQ in the germline V gene. The CDR3 totals 15 residues. CDR3 in amino acids: CASSLEGGGYEKLFF.

The rearrangement uses TRBV4-1 and TRBJ1-6; with no DNA, the TCRdb D assignment of TRBD1 cannot be verified. The CDR3 totals 17 residues. Germline V gene lookup returns CDR1 MGHRA and CDR2 YSYEKL. The CDR3 loop reads CASSQPPGQGIRSPLHF.

Considering frequency, this clonotype is medium-sized (0.01 to 0.1%). The chain has TRBV18 and TRBJ1-1. This CDR3 comprises 14 residues. CDR1 KGHSH and CDR2 LQKENI come from the germline V gene. The chain's CDR3 is CASSPTGASTEAFF.

Its frequency marks this clonotype as large. The chain is built from TRBV28 and TRBJ1-3. The germline gives CDR1 MDHEN, CDR2 SYDVKM. CDR3 length equals 15 residues. CDR3: CASRLMVSSGNTIYF.

The chain links TRBV28 to TRBJ1-5. CDR1 and CDR2 (germline): MDHEN, SYDVKM. This CDR3 comprises 12 residues. This CDR3 is CASSFSGQPQHF.

This clonotype counts as medium-sized by frequency. This sequence joins TRBV18 and TRBJ1-4. The germline V gene has CDR1 KGHSH and CDR2 LQKENI. There are 15 residues in the CDR3. The CDR3 loop is CASSQGSQNNEKLFF.

In terms of frequency, this clonotype is large. The chain uses TRBV6-2 or TRBV6-3 and TRBJ1-1. CDR1 MNHEY and CDR2 SVGEGT come from the germline V gene. This CDR3 is 12 amino acids long. The CDR3 protein is CASRDSNTEAFF.